What follows is one TCR beta chain and its context. This CDR3 region has 15 residues. Trimming at V came to 4 bases and at J to 7 bases, leaving 8 bases not matched to a gene. The sample comes from a study of molecular identifiers for immune sequencing clone quantification. TCRdb re-called the PCR reads with MiXCR, one entry per CDR3 protein. Counted here are some 320,000 distinct CDR3 sequences, over 20% occurring once; the ten biggest clones make up approximately 0.85%. The rearrangement links TRBV12-3 or TRBV12-4 to TRBJ1-5, with 9 bases identical to TRBD1. The sample was naive CD8+ T cells from blood, with Jurkat cell RNA spiked in. The subset was: FACS-sorted CD8+CD4-CCR7+CD45RA+ naive T cells. The source of this sequence is a human donor in good health. Some libraries in this study had Jurkat cell RNA spiked in. The CDR3 reads CASSSTTGGRQPQHF. The DNA for the CDR3 is TGTGCCAGCAGTTCAACTACAGGGGGCAGGCAGCCCCAGCATTTT.